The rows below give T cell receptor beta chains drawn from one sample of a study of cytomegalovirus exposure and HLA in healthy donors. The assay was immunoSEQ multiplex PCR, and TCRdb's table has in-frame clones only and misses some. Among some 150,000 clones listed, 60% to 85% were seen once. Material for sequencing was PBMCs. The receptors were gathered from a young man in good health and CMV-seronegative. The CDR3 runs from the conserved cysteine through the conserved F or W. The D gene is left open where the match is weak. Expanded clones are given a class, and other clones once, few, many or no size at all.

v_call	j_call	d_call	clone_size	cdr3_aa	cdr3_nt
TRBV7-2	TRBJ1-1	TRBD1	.	CASSEGAGNTEAFF	TGTGCCAGCAGCGAGGGGGCGGGGAACACTGAAGCTTTCTTT
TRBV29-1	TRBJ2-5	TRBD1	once	CSVVGTEETQYF	TGCAGCGTTGTAGGGACAGAAGAGACCCAGTACTTC
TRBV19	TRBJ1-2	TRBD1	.	CASSIRRGPDYGYTF	TGTGCCAGTAGTATCAGGAGGGGGCCCGACTATGGCTACACCTTC
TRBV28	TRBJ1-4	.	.	CASSLGGMREKLFF	TGTGCCAGCAGTTTAGGCGGGATGAGGGAAAAACTGTTTTTT
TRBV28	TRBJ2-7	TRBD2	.	CASSPSSGVAYEQYF	TGTGCCAGCAGTCCCTCTAGCGGGGTGGCCTACGAGCAGTACTTC
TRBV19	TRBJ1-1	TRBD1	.	CASSIRQGNTEAFF	TGTGCCAGTAGTATTCGACAGGGGAACACTGAAGCTTTCTTT
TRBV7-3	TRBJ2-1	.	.	CASSSSRGYNEQFF	TGTGCCAGCAGCTCCTCCAGGGGTTACAATGAGCAGTTCTTC
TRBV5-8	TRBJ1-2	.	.	CASSRRLPQNYGYTF	TGTGCCAGCAGCCGCAGACTTCCCCAGAACTATGGCTACACCTTC
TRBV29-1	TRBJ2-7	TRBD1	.	CSVFDRGKNEQYF	TGCAGCGTGTTCGACAGGGGCAAAAACGAGCAGTACTTC
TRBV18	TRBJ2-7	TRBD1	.	CASSQSPGQGEEQYF	TGTGCCAGCTCACAAAGCCCGGGACAGGGAGAGGAGCAGTACTTC
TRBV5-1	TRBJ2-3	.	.	CASARTDTQYF	TGCGCCAGCGCGCGCACAGATACGCAGTATTTT
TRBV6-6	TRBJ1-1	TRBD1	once	CASSYGDSYNTEAFF	TGTGCCAGCAGTTACGGGGACAGCTATAACACTGAAGCTTTCTTT
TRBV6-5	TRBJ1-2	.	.	CASWGGANYGYTF	TGTGCCAGCTGGGGAGGGGCTAACTATGGCTACACCTTC
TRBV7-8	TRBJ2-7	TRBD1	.	CASRPGQGTHEQYF	TGTGCCAGCAGACCGGGACAGGGGACCCACGAGCAGTACTTC
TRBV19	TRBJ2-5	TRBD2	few	CASSNSGSLQETQYF	TGTGCCAGTAGTAATAGCGGGAGTCTACAAGAGACCCAGTACTTC
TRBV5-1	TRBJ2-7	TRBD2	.	CASSLSGTTYEQYF	TGCGCCAGCAGCCTTTCTGGGACTACATACGAGCAGTACTTC
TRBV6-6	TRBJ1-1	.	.	CASSYGGGRVNTEAFF	TGTGCCAGCAGTTACGGGGGGGGCAGGGTAAACACTGAAGCTTTCTTT
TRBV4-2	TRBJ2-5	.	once	CASSQDRQETQYF	TGTGCCAGCAGCCAAGACAGGCAAGAGACCCAGTACTTC
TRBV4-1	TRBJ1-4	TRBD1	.	CASSQPGQGNEKLFF	TGCGCCAGCAGCCAACCGGGACAGGGAAATGAAAAACTGTTTTTT
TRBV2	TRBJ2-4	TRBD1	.	CASSELGQGAILAKNSQYF	TGTGCCAGCAGTGAATTGGGACAGGGGGCGATATTAGCCAAAAACAGTCAGTACTTC
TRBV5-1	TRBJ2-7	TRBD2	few	CASSSTLAGGGYEQYF	TGCGCCAGCAGCTCGACCCTAGCGGGGGGGGGCTACGAGCAGTACTTC
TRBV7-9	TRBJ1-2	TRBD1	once	CASSPVDRGNYGYTF	TGTGCCAGCAGCCCAGTCGACAGGGGTAACTATGGCTACACCTTC
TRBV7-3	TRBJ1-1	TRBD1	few	CASSSGQGPEAFF	TGTGCCAGCAGCTCGGGACAGGGGCCTGAAGCTTTCTTT
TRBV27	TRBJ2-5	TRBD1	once	CASSITGGIGEQYF	TGTGCCAGCAGTATTACAGGGGGCATAGGAGAGCAGTACTTC
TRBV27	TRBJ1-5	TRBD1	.	CASSLLGTGVNQPQHF	TGTGCCAGCAGTTTATTAGGGACAGGGGTTAATCAGCCCCAGCATTTT
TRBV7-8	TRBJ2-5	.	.	CASSLIESQETQYF	TGTGCCAGCAGCTTGATCGAGAGTCAAGAGACCCAGTACTTC
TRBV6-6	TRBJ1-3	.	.	CASRDDDTGNTIYF	TGTGCCAGCAGAGATGATGACACTGGAAACACCATATATTTT
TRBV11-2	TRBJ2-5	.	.	CASSLEAAQETQYF	TGTGCCAGCAGCTTAGAGGCCGCTCAAGAGACCCAGTACTTC
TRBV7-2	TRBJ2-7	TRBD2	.	CASSLAHLADPSYEQYF	TGTGCCAGCAGCTTAGCGCACCTAGCGGACCCCTCCTACGAGCAGTACTTC
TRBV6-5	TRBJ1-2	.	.	CASSYSLQGNYGYTF	TGTGCCAGCAGTTACTCTCTCCAGGGGAACTATGGCTACACCTTC
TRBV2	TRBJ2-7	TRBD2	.	CASSEPSGGAYEQYF	TGTGCCAGCAGTGAACCTAGCGGGGGGGCCTACGAGCAGTACTTC
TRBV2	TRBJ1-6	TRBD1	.	CASSPDRGNSPLHF	TGTGCCAGCAGTCCGGACAGGGGGAATTCACCCCTCCACTTT
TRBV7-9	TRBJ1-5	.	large	CASSSAGGYQPQHF	TGTGCCAGCAGCTCGGCGGGAGGCTATCAGCCCCAGCATTTT
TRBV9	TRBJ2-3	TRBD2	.	CASSVAVSGGSDTQYF	TGTGCCAGCAGCGTAGCGGTTAGCGGGGGATCAGATACGCAGTATTTT